This TCR beta chain originates from a study of cytomegalovirus exposure and HLA in healthy donors. At the level of the study: Earlier results showed approximately 120 million unique TCR beta sequences derived from roughly 200 million T cells.

In this sample, this clone turned up once. The antigen remains unidentified. These donors counted as nominally healthy when sampled, but unrecorded immune exposures were likely. Whole-study findings and limits: Prediction of most subjects' HLA-A and HLA-B alleles by TCR beta sequences was reportedly accurate. Previous analysis showed most TCR beta V segments were productive about 87% or about 30% of the time.

Germline V gene data show CDR1 as MNHEY and CDR2 as SMNVEV (reference sequence). Trimming shortened V by 5 bases and J by 12 bases, and 17 bases separated the two germline ends. This CDR3 has 12 amino acids. PCR involved 60 Vbeta and 13 Jbeta primers. Produced via immunoSEQ multiplex PCR; TCRdb's table is partial and in-frame only. Counted here are approximately 100,000 clones, around 79% occurring once; the ten biggest clones make up over 3%. The rearrangement uses TRBV27 and TRBJ2-7; D is unclear. The sequencing sample was made of PBMCs. The TCR comes from a woman in her 40s in good health and CMV-seronegative. DNA for the CDR3: TGTGCCAGCAGTCAACAAGGTCCCAGGCTGTACTTC. This translates into CASSQQGPRLYF.